This T cell receptor beta chain was identified during a study of OX40 agonist ivuxolimab in advanced cancers. This table comes from immunoSEQ multiplex PCR, and its TCRdb copy is limited to in-frame clones, with some not included. The data contain 65,000 to 80,000 clones, 90% of them seen just once; the ten biggest clones take up less than 0.75%. Germline CDR1 and CDR2: KGHSH and LQKENI. This CDR3 has 15 residues. The trim removed 5 bases at V and 4 bases at J, leaving 2 bases unmatched. Study results and limitations: Part of the nonresponder group also had normalized T-cell clonal expansion that was low. CD4+ and CD8+ T cells in blood underwent clonal expansion by week 6 at 0.1 to 3.0 mg/kg. Expanded clones were, on average, more numerous in CD8+ T cells than in CD4+.

Patients with a history of autoimmune disease or on systemic immunosuppression were excluded. As to this clone: No antigen is known for it.

Source: CD4+ or CD8+ T cells sorted from blood, taken in a trial of the OX40 agonist ivuxolimab. The rearrangement uses TRBV18 and TRBJ2-1, with 13 nucleotides matching TRBD2. This clonotype was sampled from an adult with an advanced solid tumor such as melanoma, head and neck, liver or kidney cancer. The CDR3 DNA follows: TGTGCCAGCTCATCGGGACTAGCGGGATACAATGAGCAGTTCTTC. Protein sequence: CASSSGLAGYNEQFF.